This T cell receptor beta chain was captured by sequencing in a study of Ad26.COV2.S vaccination and SARS-CoV-2 variants. Turning to this clone: The antigen remains undetermined.

Study observations and caveats: Ad26.COV2.S recipients had broader spike-specific TCRs (P = 0.0014).

Germline V CDR1 and CDR2: SQVTM, ANQGSEA. V was cut by 4 bases and J by 6 bases, with 22 bases left in between. CDR3 size: 15 residues. TCRdb keeps only in-frame clones here, not all; method: immunoSEQ multiplex PCR. Of about 400,000 clones detected, roughly 90% appear once; the ten largest clones hold around 2%. The treatment here: approximately 18 received Ad26.COV2.S at low or high dose, single or two shots; a few received placebo; per-sample allocation not given. Each sample was drawn 63 days after the first injection (of vaccine or placebo). In Boston, an adult donor aged 18-55 years took part. The source is a person between 18 and 65 years old who received the Ad26.COV2.S COVID-19 vaccine or a placebo. The sample here was peripheral blood, taken in a trial of Ad26.COV2.S vaccine versus placebo. The gene calls are TRBV29-1 and TRBJ2-7; D perhaps matches TRBD2 (6 bases). The CDR3 coding sequence is TGCAGCGTTGCCCCTGCCCTTGGCGGGGTATCCGAGCAGTACTTC. This codes for CSVAPALGGVSEQYF.